Presented here are 17 T cell receptor beta chains from one specimen sequenced in a study of blood T cell repertoires in COVID-19. Using immunoSEQ multiplex PCR, the repertoire was profiled, and TCRdb retains in-frame clones only, with some absent. Here the sample spans 650,000 to 800,000 clones, about 90% being singletons. Sequencing was performed on peripheral blood. The source of these receptors is a woman under 30 with acute or convalescent COVID-19.

CDR3 bases: TGTGCCAGTAGTAAAGGGAGGAGCTCCTACAATGAGCAGTTCTTC. The encoded protein is CASSKGRSSYNEQFF. The chain is built from TRBV19 and TRBJ2-1; TRBD2 might be the D (6 bases). The V gene's germline CDR1 is LNHDA and CDR2 SQIVND (reference sequence). V dropped 4 bases and J dropped 0 bases, with 10 bases sitting between them. This CDR3 is 15 amino acids long.

The chain combines TRBV12-5 with TRBJ1-2; D is unclear. V lost 8 bases to trimming and J lost 6 bases, with 13 bases between them. This CDR3 contains 12 residues. CDR1 and CDR2 (germline): LGHNT, FRNRAP. The CDR3 DNA sequence: TGTGCTAGTAATTTGGGTCCTCATGGCTACACCTTC. Translated: CASNLGPHGYTF. Full variable domain (remainder filled in from reference TRBV12-5 and TRBJ1-2): DARVTQTPRHKVTEMGQEVTMRCQPILGHNTVFWYRQTMMQGLELLAYFRNRAPLDDSGMPKDRFSAEMPDATLATLKIQPSEPRDSAVYFCASNLGPHGYTFGSGTRLTVV.

The gene calls are TRBV9 and TRBJ2-2, with a possible D match to TRBD1 (6 bases). The length of the CDR3 is 15 residues. The V gene's germline CDR1 is SGDLS and CDR2 YYNGEE. Trimming stripped 4 bases from V and 3 bases from J, with 13 bases between. Written as DNA, the CDR3 is TGTGCCAGCAGCCCTCCCAGGGGCTACACCGGGGAGCTGTTTTTT. It is translated as CASSPPRGYTGELFF.

The V gene is TRBV5-1, the J gene TRBJ1-1; TRBD1 aligns across 8 bases. The junction had 8 bases not matched to a gene; V was cut back by 2 bases and J by 2 bases. CDR1 SGHRS and CDR2 YFSETQ come from the germline V gene. This CDR3 has 16 amino acids. Here the CDR3 reads CASSFRGRWGNTEAFF. The DNA of the CDR3 is TGCGCCAGCAGCTTCAGGGGGCGGTGGGGAAACACTGAAGCTTTCTTT. The full variable domain, in which reference TRBV5-1 and TRBJ1-1 provide the parts outside the CDR3, is KAGVTQTPRYLIKTRGQQVTLSCSPISGHRSVSWYQQTPGQGLQFLFEYFSETQRNKGNFPGRFSGRQFSNSRSEMNVSTLELGDSALYLCASSFRGRWGNTEAFFGQGTRLTVV.

V is TRBV30 and J is TRBJ1-4; D might be TRBD1 (5 bases). Looked up from germline, CDR1 is GTSNPN and CDR2 is SVGIG (reference sequence). V was pared by 2 bases and J by 6 bases, with 13 bases between. This CDR3 is 14 amino acids long. The CDR3 is CAWSRGTQDEKLFF. The DNA of the CDR3 is TGTGCCTGGAGTCGGGGGACTCAAGATGAAAAACTGTTTTTT.

The chain joins TRBV12-3 or TRBV12-4 to TRBJ2-1, with 7 bases fitting TRBD1. CDR3 length: 13 residues. V shed 6 bases, J shed 7 bases, and the junction held 6 bases outside the gene matches. The CDR3 coding sequence is TGTGCCAGCAGGAGAGGGACAGAGAATGAGCAGTTCTTC. Protein: CASRRGTENEQFF.

The chain uses TRBV11-1 and TRBJ2-1, with 9 bases aligning to TRBD1. The CDR3 extends over 15 amino acids. From germline, CDR1 is SGHAT and CDR2 FQDESV (reference sequence). V dropped 4 bases and J dropped 6; count of bases not matched to a gene: 7. The CDR3 DNA follows: TGTGCCAGCAGCTCCCGGGACAGGGTTGCCAATGAGCAGTTCTTC. Its protein product is CASSSRDRVANEQFF.

The rearrangement links TRBV30 to TRBJ1-2, with 9 bases lining up with TRBD1. The V and J ends lost 1 base and 7 bases, in that order; junction bases with no gene match: 7. Germline CDR1 is GTSNPN and CDR2 is SVGIG (reference sequence). This CDR3 contains 14 residues. This chain's CDR3 is CAWSAPGTGTGYTF. CDR3 nucleotide sequence: TGTGCCTGGAGTGCCCCCGGGACAGGGACTGGCTACACCTTC.

The chain employs TRBV14 and TRBJ1-3, with D perhaps matching TRBD1 (5 bases). Per germline, CDR1 SGHDN and CDR2 FVKESK. V was trimmed by 1 base and J by 4 bases, leaving 8 bases between them. CDR3 length: 14 amino acids. The CDR3, as DNA: TGTGCCAGCAGCCAAGGGACAAGCGGAAACACCATATATTTT. Protein: CASSQGTSGNTIYF.

The chain recombines TRBV24-1 with TRBJ2-5, with 7 bases aligning to TRBD1. From germline, CDR1 is KGHDR and CDR2 SFDVKD. CDR3 length: 16 amino acids. V dropped 2 bases and J dropped 0; count of bases not matched to a gene: 5. The chain's CDR3 is CATSDSDRTYQETQYF. In nucleotides, the CDR3 is TGTGCCACCAGTGATTCGGACAGGACCTACCAAGAGACCCAGTACTTC.

The chain is built from TRBV6-4 and TRBJ2-1; 10 nucleotides line up with TRBD1. The V and J ends lost 7 bases and 5 bases, in that order; junction bases with no gene match: 11. This CDR3 comprises 16 residues. Germline V gene lookup returns CDR1 MRHNA and CDR2 SNTAGT. The CDR3 spells CASTERAGQGNNEQFF. CDR3 DNA sequence: TGTGCCAGCACCGAGAGGGCGGGACAGGGGAACAATGAGCAGTTCTTC.

The V and J genes are TRBV27 and TRBJ2-2; 7 nucleotides line up with TRBD1. CDR3 length: 14 amino acids. Germline loops: CDR1 MNHEY, CDR2 SMNVEV (reference sequence). Germline trimming cut 4 bases from V and 6 bases from J; bases unmatched to any gene: 5. The CDR3 protein is CASSSGQRSGELFF. CDR3 in DNA: TGTGCCAGCAGTTCGGGACAGCGGTCCGGGGAGCTGTTTTTT.

The V call is TRBV13, the J call TRBJ2-1, with D possibly being TRBD1 (5 bases). V was trimmed by 5 bases and J by 9 bases, leaving 11 bases between them. This CDR3 has 12 amino acids. Per germline, CDR1 PRHDT and CDR2 FYEKMQ (reference sequence). The CDR3 sequence is CASSIPQGEQFF. The CDR3 DNA reads as TGTGCCAGCAGCATACCTCAGGGTGAGCAGTTCTTC.

The chain combines TRBV11-2 with TRBJ1-1; 8 bases line up with TRBD1. There are 12 residues in the CDR3. Looked up from germline, CDR1 is SGHAT and CDR2 is FQNNGV. The J segment lost 3 bases and the V segment lost 7 bases, leaving 1 base of the junction unmatched. The CDR3 DNA follows: TGTGCCAGCAAGACAGGGGACACTGAAGCTTTCTTT. Amino acid sequence: CASKTGDTEAFF.

CDR3 DNA sequence: TGTGCCAGCAGCGTGCGGCTCTCGCCCGGGAATTCACCCCTCCACTTT. Amino acid sequence: CASSVRLSPGNSPLHF. V and J are TRBV9 and TRBJ1-6; D is ambiguous. The CDR3 is 16 amino acids. Trimming shortened V by 2 bases and J by 7 bases, and 16 bases separated the two germline ends. Germline CDR1 reads SGDLS; CDR2 reads YYNGEE.

The V call is TRBV5-6, the J call TRBJ1-1; D remains unclear. Germline V CDR1 and CDR2: SGHDT, YYEEEE. V lost 4 bases and J 11 bases, leaving 15 bases between the germline ends. The CDR3 consists of 12 residues. The CDR3 nucleotides read TGTGCCAGCAGCCCAGGCACTCGGGAGGCTTTCTTT. Protein product: CASSPGTREAFF.

V is TRBV25-1 and J is TRBJ1-4, with D unresolved. CDR3 length equals 11 residues. With 4 bases removed from V and 8 bases from J, the gap between germline ends came to 5 bases. Germline V lookup: CDR1 MGHDK, CDR2 SYGVNS. The CDR3 region is CASSAKEKLFF. CDR3 nucleotides: TGTGCCAGCAGTGCAAAAGAAAAACTGTTTTTT.